This TCR beta chain was sequenced in a study of vaccination effects on CD4 cells after COVID-19. A remark on this clone: Its antigen is not known.

Profiling relied on immunoSEQ multiplex PCR, and the TCRdb table lists in-frame clones only, not all of them. Of approximately 30,000 clones in the sample, roughly 67% were seen once. Sequencing followed a ViraFEST assay step that expanded antigen-specific CD4+ T cells with viral peptide pools. Researchers isolated CD4+ T cells once around 11 days of culture had elapsed. Every participant took two doses of the BNT162b2 or mRNA-1273 vaccine. This TCR was recovered from a human donor who received a COVID-19 vaccine. The sequenced sample was CD4+ T cells from PBMCs cultured with SARS-CoV-2 spike peptides, obtained after COVID-19 vaccination.

The CDR3 nucleotides read TGTGCCTGGGCGGGGCATAGCAATCAGCCCCAGCATTTT. It codes for CAWAGHSNQPQHF. The rearrangement links TRBV30 to TRBJ1-5; D is perhaps TRBD1 (5 bases). V lost 5 bases and J 0 bases, leaving 8 bases between the germline ends. This CDR3 spans 13 amino acids. Germline V gene data show CDR1 as GTSNPN and CDR2 as SVGIG (reference sequence).